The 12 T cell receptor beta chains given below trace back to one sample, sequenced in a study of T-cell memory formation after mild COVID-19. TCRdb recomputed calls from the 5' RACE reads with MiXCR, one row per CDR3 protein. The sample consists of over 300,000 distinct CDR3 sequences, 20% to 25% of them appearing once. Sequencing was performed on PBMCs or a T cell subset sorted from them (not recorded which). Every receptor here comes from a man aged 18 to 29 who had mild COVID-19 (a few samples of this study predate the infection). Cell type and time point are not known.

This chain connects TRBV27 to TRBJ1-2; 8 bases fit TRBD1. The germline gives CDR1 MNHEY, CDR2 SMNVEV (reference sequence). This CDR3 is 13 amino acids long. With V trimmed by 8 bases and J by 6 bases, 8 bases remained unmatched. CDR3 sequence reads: CASAGGAGNGYTF. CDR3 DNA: TGTGCCAGCGCAGGGGGCGCCGGGAATGGCTACACCTTC.

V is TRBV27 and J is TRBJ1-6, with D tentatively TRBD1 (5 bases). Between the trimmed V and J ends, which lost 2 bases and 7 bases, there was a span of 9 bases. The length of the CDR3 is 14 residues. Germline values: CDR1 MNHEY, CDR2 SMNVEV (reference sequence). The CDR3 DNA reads TGTGCCAGCAGTTTAAACGGGGACAATTCACCCCTCCACTTT. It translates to CASSLNGDNSPLHF.

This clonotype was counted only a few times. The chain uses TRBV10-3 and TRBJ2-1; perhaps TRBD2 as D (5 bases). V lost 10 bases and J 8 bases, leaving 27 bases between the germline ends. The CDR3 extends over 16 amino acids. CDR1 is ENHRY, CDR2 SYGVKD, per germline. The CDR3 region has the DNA TGTGCCACCTCCCAGACGCCTGGGCGGGCACACGATGAGCAGTTCTTC. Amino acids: CATSQTPGRAHDEQFF.

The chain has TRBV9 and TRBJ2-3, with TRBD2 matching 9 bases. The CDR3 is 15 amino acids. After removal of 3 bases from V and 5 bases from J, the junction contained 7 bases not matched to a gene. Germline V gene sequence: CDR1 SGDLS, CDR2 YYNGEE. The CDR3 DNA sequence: TGTGCCAGCAGCGCCCTAGCGGGGTGGATAGATACGCAGTATTTT. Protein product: CASSALAGWIDTQYF.

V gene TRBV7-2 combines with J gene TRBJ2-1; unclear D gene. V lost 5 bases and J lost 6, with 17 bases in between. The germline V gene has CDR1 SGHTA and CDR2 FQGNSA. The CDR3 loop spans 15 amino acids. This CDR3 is CASSTATLDGNEQFF. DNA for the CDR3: TGTGCCAGCAGCACCGCTACGCTAGATGGCAATGAGCAGTTCTTC. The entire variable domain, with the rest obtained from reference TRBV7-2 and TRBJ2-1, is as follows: GAGVSQSPSNKVTEKGKDVELRCDPISGHTALYWYRQSLGQGLEFLIYFQGNSAPDKSGLPSDRFSAERTGGSVSTLTIQRTQQEDSAVYLCASSTATLDGNEQFFGPGTRLTVL.

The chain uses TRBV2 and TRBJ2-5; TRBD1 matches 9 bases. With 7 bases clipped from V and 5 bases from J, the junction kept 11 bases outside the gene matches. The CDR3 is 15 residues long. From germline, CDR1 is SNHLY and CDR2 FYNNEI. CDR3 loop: CASTWRDRDSETQYF. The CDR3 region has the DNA TGTGCCAGCACTTGGAGGGACAGGGATAGCGAGACCCAGTACTTC.

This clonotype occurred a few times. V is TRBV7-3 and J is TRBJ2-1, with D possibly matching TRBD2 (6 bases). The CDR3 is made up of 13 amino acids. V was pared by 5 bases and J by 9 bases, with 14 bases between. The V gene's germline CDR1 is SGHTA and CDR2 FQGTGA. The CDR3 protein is CASSPPGGSEQFF. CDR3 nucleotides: TGTGCCAGCAGCCCCCCCGGGGGTAGTGAGCAGTTCTTC.

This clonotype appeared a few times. CDR3 region: CASSPLAPGTDTQYF. The CDR3, as DNA: TGCGCCAGCAGCCCTCTAGCTCCCGGCACAGATACGCAGTATTTT. The chain combines TRBV5-1 with TRBJ2-3, with D possibly TRBD2 on 5 matching bases. CDR1 and CDR2 from the germline V gene are SGHRS and YFSETQ. This CDR3 contains 15 residues. Trimming removed 4 bases from V and 1 base from J, with 13 bases in between.

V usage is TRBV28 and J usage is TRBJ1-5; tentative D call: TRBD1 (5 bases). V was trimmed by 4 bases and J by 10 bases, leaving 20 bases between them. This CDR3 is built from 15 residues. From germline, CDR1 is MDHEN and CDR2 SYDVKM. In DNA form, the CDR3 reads TGTGCCAGCAGTTATGGTCCAGGGATCGTTCGCCCCCAGCATTTT. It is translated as CASSYGPGIVRPQHF.

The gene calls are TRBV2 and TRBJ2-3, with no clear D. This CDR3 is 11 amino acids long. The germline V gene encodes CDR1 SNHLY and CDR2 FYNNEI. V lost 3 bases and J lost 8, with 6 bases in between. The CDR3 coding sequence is TGTGCCAGCAGTGAGCCGGGTACGCAGTATTTT. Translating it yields CASSEPGTQYF. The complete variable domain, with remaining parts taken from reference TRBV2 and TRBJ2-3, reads EPEVTQTPSHQVTQMGQEVILRCVPISNHLYFYWYRQILGQKVEFLVSFYNNEISEKSEIFDDQFSVERPDGSNFTLKIRSTKLEDSAMYFCASSEPGTQYFGPGTRLTVL.

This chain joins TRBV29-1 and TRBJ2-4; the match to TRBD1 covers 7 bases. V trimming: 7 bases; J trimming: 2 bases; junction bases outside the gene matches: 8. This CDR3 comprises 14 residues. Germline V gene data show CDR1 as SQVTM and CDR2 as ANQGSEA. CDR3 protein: CSAIPTGSKNIQYF. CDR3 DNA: TGCAGCGCCATACCGACAGGGTCCAAAAACATTCAGTACTTC.

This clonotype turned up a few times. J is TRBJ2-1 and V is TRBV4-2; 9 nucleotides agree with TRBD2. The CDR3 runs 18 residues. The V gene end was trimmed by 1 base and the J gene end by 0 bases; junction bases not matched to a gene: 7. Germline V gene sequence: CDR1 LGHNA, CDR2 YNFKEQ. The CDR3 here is CASSQVVAGGPSYNEQFF. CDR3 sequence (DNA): TGTGCCAGCAGCCAAGTGGTTGCGGGGGGGCCCTCCTACAATGAGCAGTTCTTC.